This TCR beta chain was sequenced in a study of blood T cell repertoires in COVID-19. Authors' data handling: Cell counts per sample came from amplifying reference gene primers. Generated by immunoSEQ multiplex PCR, the TCRdb table keeps only in-frame clones and is missing some. D and trimming were read from the DNA, whereas the V and J calls and clone size are those reported in that table. The sample has over 150,000 clones, roughly 90% seen once. The CDR3 is made up of 14 amino acids. Trimming cost V 5 bases and J 6 bases; bases outside gene matches: 11. Germline V gene lookup returns CDR1 SQVTM and CDR2 ANQGSEA. Those enrolled, adults aged about 18 to 89 years, came from about two dozen US areas. Clinical history reported by participants formed the basis on which cohorts were assigned. Before being deemed recovered, Cohort 3 donors had two negative PCRs, clearance, or symptom resolution.

J is TRBJ2-7 and V is TRBV29-1; 9 nucleotides agree with TRBD2. The clonotype comes from a woman aged 50 to 60 who had recovered from COVID-19. Sequencing was carried out using PBMCs or T cells enriched from blood (not recorded which). The CDR3 loop is CSVCLAGYPSEQYF. The DNA for the CDR3 is TGCAGCGTTTGCCTAGCGGGATATCCTTCCGAGCAGTACTTC.